This T cell receptor (beta chain) comes out of a study of neurological immune-mediated disorders. The wider study: In a group of around 35 multiple sclerosis patients, some 30 had the relapsing-remitting type and 3 had the secondary progressive type.

This clonotype showed up many times. Its target is not known. Germline loops: CDR1 ENHRY, CDR2 SYGVKD. The CDR3 is 11 amino acids. Between the trimmed V and J ends, which lost 4 bases and 3 bases, there was a span of 3 bases. As for the cDNA, it was generated by 5'RACE with 10-nucleotide random UMIs. TCRdb used MiXCR to reprocess the 5' RACE reads, holding one entry per CDR3 protein. This table has approximately 100,000 distinct CDR3 sequences, around 3.3% appearing once. Points from the study as a whole: Phylogenetically, 18 of 34 multiple sclerosis patients' repertoires fell into one related-CDR3 cluster, a possible signature. The multiple sclerosis repertoire cluster was not associated with any clinical or MRI feature, with the authors stating that larger cohorts are needed.

The TCR was taken from a woman between 18 and 30 years old with multiple sclerosis. The chain couples TRBV10-3 to TRBJ2-5; no firm D call. Sequenced sample: PBMCs. In nucleotides, the CDR3 is TGTGCCATCAGTGCGGAAGAGACCCAGTACTTC. Translating gives CAISAEETQYF.